The 20 T cell receptor beta chains given below trace back to one sample, sequenced in a study of blood T cell repertoires in COVID-19. Some clones are missing from TCRdb's copy, which holds only in-frame ones; the method was immunoSEQ multiplex PCR. The sample shows about 86,000 clones, around 87% of them seen only once. The source material was peripheral blood. The receptors were gathered from a human donor in a cohort sampled during active COVID-19.

The chain uses TRBV5-1 and TRBJ2-7, with 8 bases identical to TRBD2. V dropped 6 bases and J dropped 5; count of bases not matched to a gene: 13. The CDR3 has 15 amino acids. From germline, CDR1 is SGHRS and CDR2 YFSETQ. CDR3 nucleotides: TGCGCCAGCAAGCAGGTGGGGACTAGTCCCAACGAGCAGTACTTC. Residues: CASKQVGTSPNEQYF.

In its sample, this clone was seen once. This chain connects TRBV6-5 to TRBJ2-7; D uncertain. The CDR3 covers 13 residues. Trimming stripped 6 bases from V and 5 bases from J, with 14 bases between. CDR1 and CDR2 (germline): MNHEY, SVGAGI. The CDR3 is CASRDSGGDEQYF. As DNA, the CDR3 is TGTGCCAGCAGAGACTCCGGCGGAGACGAGCAGTACTTC.

The chain links TRBV3-1 (or the pseudogene TRBV3-2) to TRBJ2-1, with D possibly matching TRBD2 (5 bases). V was pared by 3 bases and J by 9 bases, with 15 bases between. CDR3 length: 14 amino acids. Germline-derived CDR1 and CDR2 are LGHDT and YNNKEL (reference sequence). The CDR3 protein is CASSQSKPAGEQFF. The CDR3 bases are TGTGCCAGCAGCCAGTCGAAGCCGGCGGGTGAGCAGTTCTTC.

The V call is TRBV19, the J call TRBJ2-1; TRBD2 aligns across 8 bases. Unmatched junction bases numbered 6, after V lost 1 base and J lost 7 bases. The germline V gene has CDR1 LNHDA and CDR2 SQIVND (reference sequence). The CDR3 consists of 15 residues. CDR3 region: CASSIGPAGENEQFF. DNA for the CDR3: TGTGCCAGTAGTATAGGTCCAGCGGGAGAAAATGAGCAGTTCTTC.

The J gene is TRBJ2-3, the V gene TRBV18; 8 positions agree with TRBD2. The CDR3 covers 14 residues. J was trimmed by 3 bases and V by 5 bases; bases with no gene match: 4. Germline CDR1 is KGHSH and CDR2 is LQKENI. The CDR3 spells CASSALAGTDTQYF. CDR3 DNA sequence: TGTGCCAGCTCAGCATTAGCGGGAACAGATACGCAGTATTTT. Together with reference TRBV18 and TRBJ2-3, the CDR3 gives the full variable domain: NAGVMQNPRHLVRRRGQEARLRCSPMKGHSHVYWYRQLPEEGLKFMVYLQKENIIDESGMPKERFSAEFPKEGPSILRIQQVVRGDSAAYFCASSALAGTDTQYFGPGTRLTVL.

This clone came up a few times. The chain employs TRBV24-1 and TRBJ1-2, with TRBD1 matching over 8 bases. The V gene's germline CDR1 is KGHDR and CDR2 SFDVKD. J lost 2 bases, V lost 9 bases, and 1 base had no gene match. The CDR3 totals 12 residues. The CDR3 nucleotides read TGTGCCACCCGGGACAGGAACTATGGCTACACCTTC. It encodes CATRDRNYGYTF.

The chain has TRBV3-1 (or the pseudogene TRBV3-2) and TRBJ2-1; 7 bases are shared with TRBD2. CDR1 and CDR2 (germline): LGHDT, YNNKEL (reference sequence). V dropped 4 bases and J dropped 3; count of bases not matched to a gene: 12. The CDR3 runs 17 residues. CDR3 bases: TGTGCCAGCAGCCTCGCGGTCGGGGACTACATCTACAATGAGCAGTTCTTC. Protein sequence: CASSLAVGDYIYNEQFF.

The rearrangement uses TRBV28 and TRBJ1-1, with D maybe TRBD1 (5 bases). The germline V gene has CDR1 MDHEN and CDR2 SYDVKM. There are 13 residues in the CDR3. V lost 7 bases to trimming and J lost 2 bases, with 11 bases between them. CDR3 sequence: CASTLGANTEAFF. CDR3 DNA sequence: TGTGCCAGCACTCTTGGGGCAAACACTGAAGCTTTCTTT.

The J gene is TRBJ2-7, the V gene TRBV5-1; maybe TRBD1 (7 bases). The CDR3 runs 15 residues. V was clipped by 4 bases and J by 3 bases, with 17 bases between them. Germline-derived CDR1 and CDR2 are SGHRS and YFSETQ. The CDR3 spells CASSPGGGSYYEQYF. As DNA, the CDR3 is TGCGCCAGCAGCCCTGGAGGGGGCTCGTACTACGAGCAGTACTTC.

This clone has just one count. V is TRBV7-8 and J is TRBJ2-7; D not certain. Germline CDR1 reads SGHVS; CDR2 reads FQNEAQ. The CDR3 sequence is 15 residues long. V was shortened by 0 bases and J by 4 bases, with 13 bases between the two germline ends. The CDR3 here is CASSLASPSLYEQYF. The CDR3 DNA follows: TGTGCCAGCAGCTTAGCGAGCCCCTCCTTGTACGAGCAGTACTTC.

V gene TRBV6-5 combines with J gene TRBJ1-2, with 7 bases identical to TRBD1. The ends lost 8 bases at V and 5 bases at J; junction bases unmatched: 2. Germline V gives CDR1 MNHEY, CDR2 SVGAGI. This CDR3 has 11 residues. CDR3 protein: CASQTGYGYTF. Written as DNA, the CDR3 is TGTGCCAGCCAGACAGGGTATGGCTACACCTTC.

This clone was recorded only once. The chain couples TRBV7-9 to TRBJ2-1, with 9 bases identical to TRBD1. CDR1 is SEHNR and CDR2 is FQNEAQ in the germline V gene (reference sequence). This CDR3 comprises 17 residues. The V gene end was trimmed by 5 bases and the J gene end by 7 bases; junction bases not matched to a gene: 15. CDR3 region: CASSPRNHRGRQNEQFF. The CDR3 DNA sequence: TGTGCCAGCAGCCCCCGAAACCACAGGGGGCGCCAAAATGAGCAGTTCTTC.

This chain connects TRBV18 to TRBJ2-3; 11 nucleotides match TRBD2. V shed 4 bases, J shed 3 bases, and the junction held 12 bases outside the gene matches. Germline-derived CDR1 and CDR2 are KGHSH and LQKENI. The CDR3 has 18 amino acids. The CDR3 nucleotides read TGTGCCAGCTCACTTCAAAATAGCGGGAGGGCCGGGACAGATACGCAGTATTTT. Translation: CASSLQNSGRAGTDTQYF.

The V and J genes are TRBV19 and TRBJ2-5; D not certain. The CDR3 has 14 amino acids. Trimming stripped 2 bases from V and 0 bases from J, with 7 bases between. Germline values: CDR1 LNHDA, CDR2 SQIVND (reference sequence). The CDR3 region is CASSINRYQETQYF. The CDR3 nucleotides are TGTGCCAGTAGTATAAACCGGTACCAAGAGACCCAGTACTTC.

Here the CDR3 DNA reads TGTGCCAGCAGTTTACCCGGACAGGGTAAGGACGGTGGCTACACCTTC. It specifies CASSLPGQGKDGGYTF. The V and J genes are TRBV28 and TRBJ1-2; 8 bases are a match to TRBD1. The germline V gene encodes CDR1 MDHEN and CDR2 SYDVKM. The V segment lost 2 bases and the J segment 7 bases; nucleotides outside the gene matches: 12. The CDR3 sequence is 16 residues long.

This sequence joins TRBV7-6 and TRBJ2-5; a weak D match, TRBD2 (6 bases). The V gene's germline CDR1 is SGHVS and CDR2 FNYEAQ. This CDR3 spans 13 amino acids. Between the trimmed V and J ends, which lost 2 bases and 4 bases, there was a span of 8 bases. The CDR3 spells CASSLTGGETQYF. Written as DNA, the CDR3 is TGTGCCAGCAGCTTAACCGGGGGAGAGACCCAGTACTTC.

CDR3 in DNA: TGTGCCAGCAGTTACTCAGGGAGTCAGCCCCAGCATTTT. This translates into CASSYSGSQPQHF. The genes are TRBV6-5 and TRBJ1-5; D ambiguous. V lost 0 bases, J lost 6 bases, and 6 bases lay in between. This CDR3 spans 13 amino acids. Looked up from germline, CDR1 is MNHEY and CDR2 is SVGAGI.

Notes on this clone: This sample also contains other DNA sequences that code for the same CDR3. The rearrangement uses TRBV19 and TRBJ1-2; 10 nucleotides agree with TRBD1. The CDR3 totals 13 residues. The trim removed 4 bases at V and 6 bases at J, leaving 2 bases unmatched. The germline CDR1 and CDR2 sequences are LNHDA and SQIVND (reference sequence). The DNA of the CDR3 is TGTGCCAGTAGTAGGGGACAGGGGAATGGCTACACCTTC. Translating gives CASSRGQGNGYTF.

The chain recombines TRBV19 with TRBJ2-5; D is perhaps TRBD2 (6 bases). The CDR3 consists of 12 residues. Germline values: CDR1 LNHDA, CDR2 SQIVND (reference sequence). V lost 5 bases and J 4 bases, leaving 8 bases between the germline ends. CDR3 in amino acids: CASSQGGETQYF. The CDR3 coding sequence is TGTGCCAGTAGTCAGGGAGGAGAGACCCAGTACTTC.

About this clone: The junction shows a germline mismatch at one end, possibly a read error. The rearrangement links TRBV2 to TRBJ1-2; the D gene is possibly TRBD1 (5 bases). CDR3 length equals 13 residues. Germline lookup yields CDR1 SNHLY and CDR2 FYNNEI. The CDR3 DNA reads TGTGCCAGCAGGGAAGGGGTATCGGGGGGCTACACCTTC. Translated: CASREGVSGGYTF.